The 24 T cell receptor beta chains in this list originate from one sample, sequenced in a study of technical replicates of blood from several donors. The assay was immunoSEQ multiplex PCR, and TCRdb's table has in-frame clones only and misses some. The sample holds about 15,000 clones, around 86% seen once. Material: PBMCs. The receptors derive from a human donor in good health.

J is TRBJ2-1 and V is TRBV7-9, with TRBD2 matching 8 bases. Germline values: CDR1 SEHNR, CDR2 FQNEAQ (reference sequence). CDR3 length: 18 amino acids. With 5 bases clipped from V and 1 base from J, the junction kept 13 bases outside the gene matches. CDR3 in amino acids: CASSRRNSGTLSYNEQFF. CDR3 bases: TGTGCCAGCAGCCGCCGGAATAGCGGGACTCTTTCCTACAATGAGCAGTTCTTC.

The V call is TRBV2, the J call TRBJ1-4, with 7 nucleotides matching TRBD1. CDR3 length: 15 residues. Unmatched junction bases numbered 6, after V lost 4 bases and J lost 4 bases. CDR1 and CDR2 from the germline V gene are SNHLY and FYNNEI. The DNA for the CDR3 is TGTGCCAGCAGTGGACAGGGACAGATTAATGAAAAACTGTTTTTT. It encodes CASSGQGQINEKLFF.

J is TRBJ2-5 and V is TRBV7-2; 11 nucleotides match TRBD2. Germline CDR1 is SGHTA and CDR2 is FQGNSA. This CDR3 region has 15 residues. Trimming at V came to 2 bases and at J to 4 bases, leaving 3 bases not matched to a gene. CDR3 sequence (DNA): TGTGCCAGCAGCTTAAGACTAGCGGGACGAGAGACCCAGTACTTC. This gives the protein CASSLRLAGRETQYF.

The rearrangement uses TRBV5-4 and TRBJ2-2; 11 bases agree with TRBD1. The trim removed 3 bases at V and 5 bases at J, leaving 9 bases unmatched. This CDR3 region has 17 residues. Germline V gene lookup returns CDR1 SGHNT and CDR2 YYREEE (reference sequence). CDR3 nucleotides: TGTGCCAGCAGCTGGAGGACAGGGGGCAGGGGAACCGGGGAGCTGTTTTTT. Protein sequence: CASSWRTGGRGTGELFF. Full variable domain (outside the CDR3, taken from reference TRBV5-4 and TRBJ2-2): ETGVTQSPTHLIKTRGQQVTLRCSSQSGHNTVSWYQQALGQGPQFIFQYYREEENGRGNFPPRFSGLQFPNYSSELNVNALELDDSALYLCASSWRTGGRGTGELFFGEGSRLTVL.

This sequence joins TRBV4-1 and TRBJ2-1, with D perhaps matching TRBD2 (6 bases). CDR1 MGHRA and CDR2 YSYEKL come from the germline V gene. The CDR3 spans 16 residues. The germline V and J ends were trimmed by 0 bases and 5 bases, with 14 bases remaining between them. The CDR3, as DNA: TGCGCCAGCAGCCAAGAGTTAGCGGCGTCCAACAATGAGCAGTTCTTC. It encodes CASSQELAASNNEQFF.

The chain uses TRBV28 and TRBJ1-5; D is perhaps TRBD1 (5 bases). V was shortened by 5 bases and J by 6 bases, with 17 bases between the two germline ends. The CDR3 sequence is 15 residues long. The germline gives CDR1 MDHEN, CDR2 SYDVKM. This CDR3 reads CASSVRGGMGQPQHF. The CDR3 nucleotides read TGTGCCAGCAGTGTTCGCGGGGGGATGGGTCAGCCCCAGCATTTT.

This chain links TRBV7-2 with TRBJ2-1; D possibly corresponds to TRBD2 (6 bases). The CDR3 is 15 amino acids. Per germline, CDR1 SGHTA and CDR2 FQGNSA. V lost 2 bases to trimming and J lost 5 bases, with 13 bases between them. The CDR3 DNA sequence: TGTGCCAGCAGCTTACTAGCGTTTAATAACAATGAGCAGTTCTTC. The encoded protein is CASSLLAFNNNEQFF.

The rearrangement joins TRBV7-2 to TRBJ2-7; possibly TRBD2 for D (6 bases). This CDR3 is 14 amino acids long. Germline loops: CDR1 SGHTA, CDR2 FQGNSA. V gave up 2 bases and J gave up 5 bases, with 13 bases separating them. CDR3 residues: CASSLRGRRDEQYF. The CDR3 nucleotides read TGTGCCAGCAGCTTACGGGGGAGGCGGGACGAGCAGTACTTC.

The V and J genes are TRBV5-1 and TRBJ1-2; 9 nucleotides align to TRBD1. V was pared by 3 bases and J by 13 bases, with 10 bases of the junction left unmatched. The CDR3 is made up of 13 amino acids. Germline V gene data show CDR1 as SGHRS and CDR2 as YFSETQ. CDR3: CASSSTAGQGSTF. DNA of the CDR3: TGCGCCAGCAGCTCGACCGCCGGACAGGGGTCCACCTTC.

This clone has only a few counts. The chain carries TRBV4-1 and TRBJ1-5; D remains ambiguous. V lost 2 bases, J lost 1 base, and 9 bases lay in between. This CDR3 is built from 15 residues. Germline assignment: CDR1 MGHRA and CDR2 YSYEKL. The CDR3: CASSQSTGSNQPQHF. The CDR3 DNA reads TGCGCCAGCAGCCAATCTACCGGGAGCAATCAGCCCCAGCATTTT.

V gene TRBV11-2 combines with J gene TRBJ2-1, with TRBD2 identical over 10 bases. The V gene end was trimmed by 5 bases and the J gene end by 5 bases; junction bases not matched to a gene: 6. The CDR3 totals 15 residues. From germline, CDR1 is SGHAT and CDR2 FQNNGV. The CDR3, as DNA: TGTGCCAGCAGCCCCCACCTAGCGGGAGACAATGAGCAGTTCTTC. Protein sequence: CASSPHLAGDNEQFF.

As regards this clone: The junction departs from germline at one end; a sequencing error may be responsible. The CDR3 DNA reads TGTGCCAGCACTGAAGGCCTGAAGTCGGGGGAGCAGTACTTC. Amino acid sequence: CASTEGLKSGEQYF. V gene TRBV2 combines with J gene TRBJ2-7, with D maybe TRBD2 (5 bases). The CDR3 has 14 residues. Germline CDR1 and CDR2: SNHLY and FYNNEI.

This chain joins TRBV5-1 and TRBJ2-1, with TRBD2 matching over 9 bases. Trimming cost V 0 bases and J 5 bases; bases outside gene matches: 3. The CDR3 contains 15 residues. CDR1 is SGHRS, CDR2 YFSETQ, per germline. The CDR3 reads CASSLEPSGDNEQFF. In nucleotides, the CDR3 is TGCGCCAGCAGCTTGGAGCCTAGCGGGGACAATGAGCAGTTCTTC.

The chain recombines TRBV7-3 with TRBJ1-2; 11 bases match TRBD1. Germline V CDR1 and CDR2: SGHTA, FQGTGA. V shed 5 bases, J shed 8 bases, and the junction held 4 bases outside the gene matches. The CDR3 is 13 amino acids. CDR3 nucleotide sequence: TGTGCCAGCAGCGATAGGACAGGGGGCGGCTACACCTTC. Its translation is CASSDRTGGGYTF.

V gene TRBV28 combines with J gene TRBJ2-7; maybe TRBD1 (6 bases). V was shortened by 3 bases and J by 2 bases, with 17 bases between the two germline ends. Germline values: CDR1 MDHEN, CDR2 SYDVKM. This CDR3 region has 16 residues. CDR3 loop: CASSFINRAPTYEQYF. The DNA of the CDR3 is TGTGCCAGCAGTTTTATCAACAGGGCTCCTACCTACGAGCAGTACTTC.

This clone was seen only once. The V and J genes are TRBV6-1 and TRBJ2-6; D is unclear. Trimming cost V 3 bases and J 0 bases, with 15 bases left between them. The CDR3 totals 18 residues. Germline CDR1 reads MNHNS; CDR2 reads SASEGT. CDR3 sequence reads: CASSERPFPTSGANVLTF. The CDR3 bases are TGTGCCAGCAGTGAGCGTCCATTCCCCACCTCTGGGGCCAACGTCCTGACTTTC.

V gene TRBV10-3 combines with J gene TRBJ2-7, with D perhaps matching TRBD1 (6 bases). The CDR3 sequence is 15 residues long. V shed 11 bases and J shed 4 bases, with 24 bases lying between them. CDR1 is ENHRY and CDR2 is SYGVKD in the germline V gene. The chain's CDR3 is CALSDTPGEPYEQYF. The DNA for the CDR3 is TGTGCCCTTTCGGATACCCCAGGGGAGCCGTACGAGCAGTACTTC.

The V gene is TRBV27, the J gene TRBJ1-1; the D gene is possibly TRBD1 (5 bases). There are 13 residues in the CDR3. Trimming took off 5 bases at V and 10 bases at J, with 17 bases between the two ends. Looked up from germline, CDR1 is MNHEY and CDR2 is SMNVEV (reference sequence). The CDR3 DNA reads TGTGCCAGCAGTCCCGGGACTGGGTCTCGAGCTTTCTTT. The encoded protein is CASSPGTGSRAFF.

The chain recombines TRBV6-5 with TRBJ1-2; D remains unclear. CDR1 and CDR2 (germline): MNHEY, SVGAGI. This CDR3 spans 12 amino acids. V lost 8 bases and J lost 8, with 15 bases in between. The CDR3 spells CASRDGGGGYTF. The CDR3 coding sequence is TGTGCCAGCCGCGATGGAGGAGGCGGCTACACCTTC.

DNA of the CDR3: TGTGCCAGCAGCTTAAACAGGGGGGGGATGAATGAGCAGTTCTTC. The encoded protein is CASSLNRGGMNEQFF. The chain couples TRBV7-2 to TRBJ2-1; tentatively, D is TRBD1 (8 bases). This CDR3 comprises 15 residues. Trimming removed 2 bases from V and 7 bases from J, with 15 bases in between. CDR1 is SGHTA and CDR2 is FQGNSA in the germline V gene.

The chain employs TRBV9 and TRBJ2-1; 10 nucleotides line up with TRBD2. Per the germline V gene, CDR1 is SGDLS and CDR2 is YYNGEE. J gave up 10 bases and V 2 bases, and 3 bases lay outside the gene matches. The CDR3 has 13 residues. The CDR3 region has the DNA TGTGCCAGCAGCGTCCTAGCGGGAGTCGAGCAGTTCTTC. Translation: CASSVLAGVEQFF.

This chain links TRBV7-6 with TRBJ2-7; 7 nucleotides match TRBD2. Germline CDR1 is SGHVS and CDR2 is FNYEAQ. V lost 6 bases, J lost 2 bases, and 10 bases stayed unmatched. There are 15 residues in the CDR3. CDR3 DNA: TGTGCCAGCAGGGGGGAGGGGACCCTAGCCTACGAGCAGTACTTC. It yields the protein CASRGEGTLAYEQYF.

The chain couples TRBV29-1 to TRBJ2-5, with 9 bases matching TRBD1. This CDR3 region has 13 residues. Germline-derived CDR1 and CDR2 are SQVTM and ANQGSEA. Germline trimming cut 6 bases from V and 5 bases from J; bases unmatched to any gene: 7. As DNA, the CDR3 is TGCAGCGTAGCCGGGACAGGGCAGGAGACCCAGTACTTC. Its translation is CSVAGTGQETQYF. The full variable domain, rest sourced from reference TRBV29-1 and TRBJ2-5, is SAVISQKPSRDICQRGTSLTIQCQVDSQVTMMFWYRQQPGQSLTLIATANQGSEATYESGFVIDKFPISRPNLTFSTLTVSNMSPEDSSIYLCSVAGTGQETQYFGPGTRLLVL.

The chain links TRBV15 to TRBJ2-1; 12 positions agree with TRBD2. The germline gives CDR1 LNHNV, CDR2 YYDKDF (reference sequence). The length of the CDR3 is 16 residues. J gave up 6 bases and V 3 bases, and 6 bases lay outside the gene matches. As DNA, the CDR3 is TGTGCCACCAGCAGGGAGACTAGCGGGAGTTTCAATGAGCAGTTCTTC. It specifies CATSRETSGSFNEQFF.